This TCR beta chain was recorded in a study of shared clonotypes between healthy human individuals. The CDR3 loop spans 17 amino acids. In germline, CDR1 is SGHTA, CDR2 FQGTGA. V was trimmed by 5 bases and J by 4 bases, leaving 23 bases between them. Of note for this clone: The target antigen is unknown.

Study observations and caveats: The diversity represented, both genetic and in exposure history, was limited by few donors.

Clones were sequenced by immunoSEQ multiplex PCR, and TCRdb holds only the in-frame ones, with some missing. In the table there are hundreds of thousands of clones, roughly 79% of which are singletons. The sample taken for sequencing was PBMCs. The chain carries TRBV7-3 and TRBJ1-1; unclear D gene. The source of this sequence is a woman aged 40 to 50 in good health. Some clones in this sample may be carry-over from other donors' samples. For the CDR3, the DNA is TGTGCCAGCAGCCCCTCTCCCGTGGCGGGCACGGGCACTGAAGCTTTCTTT. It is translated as CASSPSPVAGTGTEAFF. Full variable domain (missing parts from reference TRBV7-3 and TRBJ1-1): GAGVSQTPSNKVTEKGKYVELRCDPISGHTALYWYRQSLGQGPEFLIYFQGTGAADDSGLPNDRFFAVRPEGSVSTLKIQRTERGDSAVYLCASSPSPVAGTGTEAFFGQGTRLTVV.